The 32 T cell receptor beta chains reported below all come from one sample, sequenced in a study of Graves' ophthalmopathy and Graves' hyperthyroidism. RNA transcripts served as template for amplifying TCR beta CDR3 sequences. The library came from an HTBI-primed first-round RT-PCR and a second-round multiplex PCR. TCRdb reprocessed the multiplex PCR reads via MiXCR and lists one record per CDR3 protein. The sample contains under 200,000 distinct CDR3 sequences, around two fifths of which appear only once. The sequenced material came from peripheral blood. All receptors come from a woman aged 40 to 50 with Graves' ophthalmopathy.

This clonotype was seen only once. CDR3 loop: CASSSTSGFAYEQYF. The CDR3, as DNA: TGTGCCAGCAGTTCAACTAGCGGGTTTGCCTACGAGCAGTACTTC. The J gene is TRBJ2-7, the V gene TRBV28; TRBD2 agrees at 9 bases. V gave up 4 bases and J gave up 2 bases; unmatched junction bases: 6. Germline V gene lookup returns CDR1 MDHEN and CDR2 SYDVKM. This CDR3 has 15 residues.

This clonotype has a count of ten or more. This chain uses TRBV6-5 with TRBJ2-4, with 9 bases aligning to TRBD1. CDR3 length: 15 amino acids. The trim removed 5 bases at V and 3 bases at J, leaving 5 bases unmatched. Germline-derived CDR1 and CDR2 are MNHEY and SVGAGI. The CDR3 DNA reads TGTGCCAGCAGTCCGGGACAGGGAAACAAAAACATTCAGTACTTC. This gives the protein CASSPGQGNKNIQYF.

V usage is TRBV29-1 and J usage is TRBJ2-5; TRBD1 aligns across 10 bases. CDR1 and CDR2 (germline): SQVTM, ANQGSEA. The CDR3 has 14 amino acids. V lost 7 bases to trimming and J lost 2 bases; unmatched junction nucleotides: 7. The DNA of the CDR3 is TGCAGCGGCGTCGACAGGGGGCCTCAAGAGACCCAGTACTTC. Encoded protein: CSGVDRGPQETQYF.

At least ten counts were recorded for this clonotype. This chain connects TRBV6-1 to TRBJ1-2; D perhaps matches TRBD1 (6 bases). Germline V gives CDR1 MNHNS, CDR2 SASEGT. Trimming took 6 bases from V and 0 from J, leaving 14 bases between them. This CDR3 spans 15 amino acids. CDR3 DNA: TGTGCCAGCAGGAGAGAGGACAGCACTAACTATGGCTACACCTTC. Translating it yields CASRREDSTNYGYTF.

V is TRBV2 and J is TRBJ2-2; a weak D match, TRBD2 (5 bases). The length of the CDR3 is 15 residues. The V gene's germline CDR1 is SNHLY and CDR2 FYNNEI. Trimming pared 7 bases from V and 2 bases from J, leaving 14 bases between. CDR3 amino acids: CASTPGLRNTGELFF. CDR3 nucleotide sequence: TGTGCCAGCACACCCGGACTTCGAAACACCGGGGAGCTGTTTTTT.

This clonotype has at least ten counts. The rearrangement uses TRBV2 and TRBJ1-6, with 8 nucleotides matching TRBD1. The length of the CDR3 is 18 residues. In germline, CDR1 is SNHLY, CDR2 FYNNEI. Losses at the gene ends were 1 base for V and 1 base for J; bases not matched to a gene: 6. The DNA of the CDR3 is TGTGCCAGCAGTGAAGAGGCAGGGGGCTGGTCCTATAATTCACCCCTCCACTTT. Encoded protein: CASSEEAGGWSYNSPLHF.

This clonotype occurred a few times. J is TRBJ2-7 and V is TRBV7-2; the match to TRBD2 covers 8 bases. The CDR3 covers 13 residues. V trimming: 1 base; J trimming: 9 bases; junction bases outside the gene matches: 5. Germline lookup yields CDR1 SGHTA and CDR2 FQGNSA. This CDR3 is CASSLGGTRRQYF. The CDR3 region has the DNA TGTGCCAGCAGCTTAGGGGGGACTAGGCGGCAGTACTTC.

This chain connects TRBV28 to TRBJ2-5; the D gene could be TRBD1 or TRBD2 (5 bases each). The V end was cut by 4 bases, the J end by 4 bases, with 16 bases between. The CDR3 has 15 residues. The germline CDR1 and CDR2 sequences are MDHEN and SYDVKM. This CDR3 reads CASSSSSGRGETQYF. The CDR3 nucleotides are TGTGCCAGCAGTTCATCCTCGGGACGCGGAGAGACCCAGTACTTC.

This clonotype was detected ten times or more. This sequence joins TRBV29-1 and TRBJ2-2, with 12 bases aligning to TRBD1. The CDR3 consists of 15 residues. CDR1 and CDR2 (germline): SQVTM, ANQGSEA. The V and J ends lost 4 bases and 3 bases, in that order; junction bases with no gene match: 3. This chain's CDR3 is CSVAGQGAYTGELFF. CDR3 sequence (DNA): TGCAGCGTTGCGGGACAGGGGGCTTACACCGGGGAGCTGTTTTTT.

This clonotype was counted ten times or more. This rearrangement joins TRBV7-9 to TRBJ2-7; unclear D gene. CDR1 and CDR2 (germline): SEHNR, FQNEAQ (reference sequence). V lost 1 base and J 7 bases, leaving 14 bases between the germline ends. The CDR3 spans 14 residues. The CDR3 region is CASSLVENPSEQYF. As DNA, the CDR3 is TGTGCCAGCAGCTTAGTGGAAAACCCCTCGGAGCAGTACTTC.

This clonotype showed up many times. The V gene is TRBV11-2, the J gene TRBJ1-2; TRBD1 aligns across 9 bases. The germline V gene encodes CDR1 SGHAT and CDR2 FQNNGV. This CDR3 is 16 amino acids long. The V gene end was trimmed by 0 bases and the J gene end by 3 bases; junction bases not matched to a gene: 5. CDR3 in DNA: TGTGCCAGCAGCTTAGAAGAATGGGACAGGGACTATGGCTACACCTTC. Translation gives CASSLEEWDRDYGYTF.

This CDR3 reads CASSFASAKGEQYF. The CDR3 bases are TGTGCCAGCAGTTTCGCTAGTGCCAAGGGCGAGCAGTACTTC. The rearrangement uses TRBV12-3 or TRBV12-4 and TRBJ2-7; D unresolved. The CDR3 contains 14 residues. V lost 3 bases and J 6 bases, leaving 15 bases between the germline ends.

The chain carries TRBV27 and TRBJ2-5; the D gene is possibly TRBD1 (6 bases). Trimming shortened V by 6 bases and J by 4 bases, and 18 bases separated the two germline ends. CDR3 length equals 15 residues. Germline loops: CDR1 MNHEY, CDR2 SMNVEV (reference sequence). The CDR3 DNA reads TGTGCCAGCAGATTAGCCAGGGGCCGATCAGAGACCCAGTACTTC. Its translation: CASRLARGRSETQYF.

This clonotype was detected many times. With a much larger clone just one base away, this may be a read error. Since no conserved phenylalanine or tryptophan closes the CDR3, a read error is the likely cause. The chain has TRBV29-1 and TRBJ1-1; D gene unclear. Germline V gene lookup returns CDR1 SQVTM and CDR2 ANQGSEA. The CDR3 spans 13 residues. Trimming removed 4 bases at V and 0 bases at J, with 9 bases between. The CDR3 loop reads CSVVEQMNTEAFS. In nucleotides, the CDR3 is TGCAGCGTTGTAGAACAGATGAACACTGAAGCTTTCTCT.

V is TRBV12-3 or TRBV12-4 and J is TRBJ2-7; possibly TRBD2 for D (6 bases). V lost 4 bases and J lost 7, with 17 bases in between. The CDR3 length is 14 residues. The CDR3 loop reads CASSSGTLGGEQYF. In DNA, the CDR3 is TGTGCCAGCAGTTCCGGGACCCTCGGAGGGGAGCAGTACTTC.

This chain links TRBV19 with TRBJ1-1; 8 positions match TRBD1. The CDR3 contains 13 residues. CDR1 and CDR2 (germline): LNHDA, SQIVND (reference sequence). V shed 9 bases, J shed 3 bases, and the junction held 6 bases outside the gene matches. This CDR3 is CASGETGDTEAFF. CDR3 DNA: TGTGCCAGCGGAGAGACAGGGGACACTGAAGCTTTCTTT.

There are many counts of this clonotype. A read error is possible here, since a much larger clone lies one base away. The conserved closing phenylalanine or tryptophan is absent in this CDR3, likely reflecting a read error. The rearrangement uses TRBV28 and TRBJ2-5; D not certain. This CDR3 is built from 13 residues. Germline CDR1 and CDR2: MDHEN and SYDVKM. V was shortened by 3 bases and J by 0 bases, with 5 bases between the two germline ends. The CDR3 nucleotides read TGTGCCAGCAGTTTGGGCAACCAAGAGACCCAGTACTCC. It translates to CASSLGNQETQYS.

The chain carries TRBV28 and TRBJ1-5, with D unresolved. The CDR3 length is 16 residues. V lost 1 base and J lost 1, with 11 bases in between. Germline assignment: CDR1 MDHEN and CDR2 SYDVKM. Written as DNA, the CDR3 is TGTGCCAGCAGTTTATCCGCACAGAGCAGCAATCAGCCCCAGCATTTT. It yields the protein CASSLSAQSSNQPQHF.

The chain links TRBV18 to TRBJ2-7; possible D gene TRBD2, 6 bases. The CDR3 spans 15 residues. The germline CDR1 and CDR2 sequences are KGHSH and LQKENI. The V and J ends lost 5 bases and 4 bases respectively, with 18 bases between them. CDR3 DNA: TGTGCCAGCTCAACCCGCGGGACGGCCAAGTACGAGCAGTACTTC. Translation gives CASSTRGTAKYEQYF.

This chain uses TRBV6-1 with TRBJ2-5; 11 bases are shared with TRBD2. The CDR3 length is 15 residues. Trimming removed 6 bases from V and 5 bases from J; junction bases left unmatched: 8. CDR1 is MNHNS and CDR2 is SASEGT in the germline V gene. The CDR3 sequence is CASSLRTSGPETQYF. The CDR3 region has the DNA TGTGCCAGCAGCCTCCGGACTAGCGGGCCGGAGACCCAGTACTTC.

This clonotype showed up many times. This sequence joins TRBV5-6 and TRBJ1-2; tentatively, D is TRBD1 (6 bases). The CDR3 contains 15 residues. Germline CDR1 SGHDT, CDR2 YYEEEE. The ends were cut back, 0 bases at V and 4 bases at J, with 13 bases in the middle. The CDR3 is CASSLALAGAYGYTF. Here the CDR3 DNA reads TGTGCCAGCAGCTTGGCCTTAGCGGGGGCCTATGGCTACACCTTC.

This clonotype was seen repeatedly, ten times or more. The chain uses TRBV15 and TRBJ2-7, with TRBD1 matching 7 bases. Germline V gene lookup returns CDR1 LNHNV and CDR2 YYDKDF (reference sequence). The length of the CDR3 is 12 residues. V was pared by 9 bases and J by 3 bases, with 5 bases of the junction left unmatched. CDR3 sequence: CATGRTGYEQYF. CDR3 nucleotide sequence: TGTGCCACAGGTAGGACAGGCTACGAGCAGTACTTC.

This clonotype was observed a single time. V usage is TRBV4-1 and J usage is TRBJ1-3; D unresolved. The CDR3 extends over 15 amino acids. Trimming pared 1 base from V and 0 bases from J, leaving 7 bases between. Germline V gene sequence: CDR1 MGHRA, CDR2 YSYEKL. CDR3 DNA: TGCGCCAGCAGCCAAGTTACAGTCTCTGGAAACACCATATATTTT. Translating it yields CASSQVTVSGNTIYF.

V is TRBV6-2 or TRBV6-3 and J is TRBJ1-1; D may be TRBD1 (5 bases). CDR1 and CDR2 (germline): MNHEY, SVGEGT. Between the trimmed V and J ends, which lost 2 bases and 5 bases, there was a span of 12 bases. This CDR3 is 14 amino acids long. The CDR3 reads CASSYGTRSTEAFF. Written as DNA, the CDR3 is TGTGCCAGCAGTTACGGGACTCGTAGTACTGAAGCTTTCTTT.

This chain uses TRBV6-1 with TRBJ1-6, with TRBD1 as a possible D gene (6 bases). Trimming shortened V by 7 bases and J by 9 bases, and 19 bases separated the two germline ends. The germline V gene encodes CDR1 MNHNS and CDR2 SASEGT. There are 15 residues in the CDR3. CDR3 region: CASTRRGALASPLHF. CDR3 bases: TGTGCCAGCACCCGCCGGGGGGCCCTGGCTTCACCCCTCCACTTT.

In this sample, this clonotype turned up many times. CDR3 in DNA: TGTGCCAGCAGTGCTGACAGGTATAATTCACCCCTCCACTTT. It codes for CASSADRYNSPLHF. The chain recombines TRBV6-1 with TRBJ1-6; possible D gene TRBD1, 6 bases. CDR3 length equals 14 residues. Trimming removed 4 bases at V and 4 bases at J, with 8 bases between. Germline CDR1 is MNHNS and CDR2 is SASEGT.

The genes are TRBV30 and TRBJ1-1; no firm D call. CDR3 size: 14 residues. Germline loops: CDR1 GTSNPN, CDR2 SVGIG (reference sequence). V lost 4 bases, J lost 4 bases, and 16 bases lay in between. The CDR3 DNA follows: TGTGCCTGGAACCGCGCGGGTACCGGCACTGAAGCTTTCTTT. It is translated as CAWNRAGTGTEAFF.

Of note for this clonotype: A read error may account for a junction end that differs from germline. CDR3 region: CASTYPGPSYEQYF. DNA for the CDR3: TGTGCCAGCACTTACCCAGGGCCCTCCTACGAGCAGTACTTC. The genes are TRBV6-2 or TRBV6-3 and TRBJ2-7, with a weak D call TRBD1 (5 bases). Germline V lookup: CDR1 MNHEY, CDR2 SVGEGT. CDR3 length: 14 residues.

This clonotype came up many times. The chain carries TRBV19 and TRBJ2-2; D not certain. This CDR3 is 17 amino acids long. CDR1 and CDR2 from the germline V gene are LNHDA and SQIVND (reference sequence). V shed 3 bases and J shed 0 bases, with 14 bases lying between them. The CDR3 sequence: CASSMYLHSTNTGELFF. The DNA of the CDR3 is TGTGCCAGTAGTATGTATCTTCATTCAACGAACACCGGGGAGCTGTTTTTT.

This clonotype has just a few counts. The rearrangement links TRBV12-3 or TRBV12-4 to TRBJ1-1, with D tentatively TRBD1 (6 bases). The CDR3 is 14 residues long. V was cut by 6 bases and J by 4 bases, with 15 bases left in between. The DNA of the CDR3 is TGTGCCAGCAGGCAGGGGAGGAGTCTCACTGAAGCTTTCTTT. Protein: CASRQGRSLTEAFF.

The chain links TRBV6-1 to TRBJ1-1; a weak D match, TRBD1 (5 bases). CDR3 length: 17 amino acids. V dropped 6 bases and J dropped 1 base, with 21 bases sitting between them. The germline gives CDR1 MNHNS, CDR2 SASEGT. The CDR3 region is CASRKWGLGTGNTEAFF. CDR3 DNA sequence: TGTGCCAGCAGGAAATGGGGTTTGGGGACTGGGAACACTGAAGCTTTCTTT.

This clonotype appeared many times. The V call is TRBV27, the J call TRBJ2-7; 11 bases match TRBD1. This CDR3 spans 13 amino acids. The germline gives CDR1 MNHEY, CDR2 SMNVEV (reference sequence). The V and J ends lost 5 bases and 3 bases, in that order; junction bases with no gene match: 0. The CDR3 DNA reads TGTGCCAGCAGTGGGACAGGGGGCTACGAGCAGTACTTC. Translating it yields CASSGTGGYEQYF.